The 30 T cell receptor beta chains reported below all come from one sample, sequenced in a study of response to subunit inactivated influenza vaccine. MiXCR was run by TCRdb on the RT-PCR reads, yielding one entry per CDR3 protein. Here the sample spans approximately 500,000 distinct CDR3 sequences, approximately 20% being singletons. These records were also assigned to another study, of T cells expressing NK-cell markers. This second study says: Beta-chain TCR cDNA was generated via 5'RACE template switching with UMIs.

The source was CD4+ T cells sorted from PBMCs, collected 12 days after vaccination. Receptors were obtained from a man aged 45-65 years who received an inactivated influenza vaccine.

The V gene is TRBV3-1, the J gene TRBJ2-7; the match to TRBD2 covers 16 bases. After removal of 5 bases from V and 4 bases from J, the junction contained 2 bases not matched to a gene. The CDR3 contains 15 residues. Germline-derived CDR1 and CDR2 are LGHDT and YNNKEL (reference sequence). The CDR3 reads CASSSGLAGGYEQYF. The CDR3 nucleotides are TGTGCCAGCAGCTCGGGACTAGCGGGAGGGTACGAGCAGTACTTC.

This chain connects TRBV20-1 to TRBJ2-7, with 9 bases fitting TRBD2. Trimming cost V 4 bases and J 0 bases; bases outside gene matches: 7. CDR1 DFQATT and CDR2 SNEGSKA come from the germline V gene (reference sequence). CDR3 size: 15 residues. CDR3 DNA: TGCAGTGCTACGGGGGCTAGCGGGGACTCCTACGAGCAGTACTTC. Translating it yields CSATGASGDSYEQYF.

This clonotype has a handful of counts. The chain recombines TRBV12-3 or TRBV12-4 with TRBJ2-7, with 9 bases lining up with TRBD1. The junction had 9 bases not matched to a gene; V was cut back by 5 bases and J by 7 bases. The CDR3 extends over 14 amino acids. CDR3 DNA sequence: TGTGCCAGCAGTAACGGACAGGGGAACGGGGAGCAGTACTTC. Encoded protein: CASSNGQGNGEQYF.

This clonotype was seen only a few times. The chain is built from TRBV11-2 and TRBJ2-6; D possibly corresponds to TRBD1 (5 bases). The CDR3 has 18 amino acids. The germline V and J ends were trimmed by 6 bases and 0 bases, with 18 bases remaining between them. The V gene's germline CDR1 is SGHAT and CDR2 FQNNGV. CDR3 bases: TGTGCCAGCAGACCACCAGGGTTTTTGAGCTCTGGGGCCAACGTCCTGACTTTC. Its protein product is CASRPPGFLSSGANVLTF.

The chain is built from TRBV6-5 and TRBJ2-3; D unresolved. Germline assignment: CDR1 MNHEY and CDR2 SVGAGI. Trimming left V 1 base short and J 0 bases short, with 5 bases between. The CDR3 has 14 amino acids. CDR3 DNA: TGTGCCAGCAGTTACTTTGAGAGCACAGATACGCAGTATTTT. Its protein product is CASSYFESTDTQYF.

This clonotype was found a few times. The chain joins TRBV20-1 to TRBJ2-1; D is unresolved. Germline V gene lookup returns CDR1 DFQATT and CDR2 SNEGSKA (reference sequence). CDR3 length: 15 residues. Trimming shortened V by 1 base and J by 6 bases, and 16 bases separated the two germline ends. CDR3 region: CSARGGRQRANEQFF. CDR3 bases: TGCAGTGCTAGAGGAGGCAGGCAACGGGCCAATGAGCAGTTCTTC.

This clonotype turned up a few times. The V and J genes are TRBV12-3 or TRBV12-4 and TRBJ1-4; TRBD1 might be the D (5 bases). Deletions cut 6 bases from V and 2 bases from J, with 10 bases between. The CDR3 has 14 residues. DNA of the CDR3: TGTGCCAGCAGGCCAGGGTCGACTAATGAAAAACTGTTTTTT. Its translation is CASRPGSTNEKLFF.

This clonotype was detected ten times or more. The chain links TRBV20-1 to TRBJ2-1; TRBD2 agrees at 9 bases. The CDR3 runs to 16 residues. The junction had 21 bases not matched to a gene; V was cut back by 6 bases and J by 12 bases. The V gene's germline CDR1 is DFQATT and CDR2 SNEGSKA (reference sequence). The chain's CDR3 is CSALATPLAGTAAQFF. The CDR3 DNA follows: TGCAGTGCCCTCGCTACTCCCCTAGCGGGGACGGCCGCGCAGTTCTTC.

This clonotype was observed a few times. The chain couples TRBV7-2 to TRBJ2-2, with 7 nucleotides matching TRBD2. The V gene's germline CDR1 is SGHTA and CDR2 FQGNSA. Trimming removed 2 bases from V and 7 bases from J; junction bases left unmatched: 13. The CDR3 sequence is 17 residues long. CDR3 in amino acids: CASSLWAWSGDGGELFF. CDR3 coding DNA: TGTGCCAGCAGCTTATGGGCCTGGAGCGGGGATGGCGGGGAGCTGTTTTTT.

The chain has TRBV6-2 or TRBV6-3 and TRBJ2-1; tentative D call: TRBD1 (6 bases). The germline V gene encodes CDR1 MNHEY and CDR2 SVGEGT. Trimming removed 7 bases from V and 4 bases from J, with 20 bases in between. The CDR3 runs 16 residues. CDR3 residues: CASTQSRNRDYNEQFF. CDR3 bases: TGTGCCAGCACCCAAAGTAGGAACAGGGATTACAATGAGCAGTTCTTC.

This clonotype was seen repeatedly, ten times or more. The genes are TRBV3-1 and TRBJ2-3; D uncertain. Germline CDR1 and CDR2: LGHDT and YNNKEL (reference sequence). The CDR3 is made up of 14 amino acids. Deletions cut 0 bases from V and 4 bases from J, with 8 bases between. CDR3 nucleotide sequence: TGTGCCAGCAGCCAAGAGTGGTCCTCAGATACGCAGTATTTT. The encoded protein is CASSQEWSSDTQYF.

The chain is built from TRBV7-2 and TRBJ2-4, with D perhaps matching TRBD2 (6 bases). The CDR3 runs 16 residues. The ends were cut back, 5 bases at V and 0 bases at J, with 14 bases in the middle. CDR1 SGHTA and CDR2 FQGNSA come from the germline V gene. The CDR3 is CASSPLAALAKNIQYF. The DNA for the CDR3 is TGTGCCAGCAGCCCCTTAGCGGCACTAGCCAAAAACATTCAGTACTTC.

J is TRBJ2-5 and V is TRBV5-1; D possibly corresponds to TRBD2 (5 bases). Germline CDR1 is SGHRS and CDR2 is YFSETQ. V lost 4 bases and J lost 0, with 16 bases in between. The CDR3 is made up of 16 amino acids. For the CDR3, the DNA is TGCGCCAGCAGCCCCCCGGAGACGGGGAACCAAGAGACCCAGTACTTC. Its protein is CASSPPETGNQETQYF.

The V gene is TRBV4-3, the J gene TRBJ2-1, with 9 nucleotides matching TRBD1. Germline V gene data show CDR1 as LGHNA and CDR2 as YSLEER. The CDR3 is 15 amino acids. V lost 3 bases to trimming and J lost 5 bases; unmatched junction nucleotides: 5. CDR3 DNA sequence: TGCGCCAGCAGCCATCGGGACAGGGACCACAATGAGCAGTTCTTC. This gives the protein CASSHRDRDHNEQFF.

This clonotype was observed a few times. The V and J genes are TRBV4-2 and TRBJ2-5; TRBD2 matches 12 bases. The V and J ends lost 5 bases and 4 bases, in that order; junction bases with no gene match: 5. CDR3 size: 15 residues. Germline V gives CDR1 LGHNA, CDR2 YNFKEQ. The CDR3 here is CASSISGLAGETQYF. In nucleotides, the CDR3 is TGTGCCAGCAGCATATCGGGACTAGCGGGAGAGACCCAGTACTTC.

The chain employs TRBV5-6 and TRBJ1-4, with 8 bases fitting TRBD1. Germline V CDR1 and CDR2: SGHDT, YYEEEE. Trimming cost V 7 bases and J 7 bases; bases outside gene matches: 6. The CDR3 runs to 13 residues. The chain's CDR3 is CASRNRGGEKLFF. CDR3 DNA sequence: TGTGCCAGCCGAAACAGGGGGGGTGAAAAACTGTTTTTT.

V usage is TRBV12-3 or TRBV12-4 and J usage is TRBJ2-2, with 7 bases that match TRBD2. CDR3 size: 15 residues. V gave up 7 bases and J gave up 0 bases; unmatched junction bases: 5. CDR3 protein: CASTGGYANTGELFF. The CDR3 nucleotides read TGTGCCAGCACCGGGGGGTATGCGAACACCGGGGAGCTGTTTTTT.

The chain couples TRBV30 to TRBJ2-1; 9 bases map to TRBD2. The J segment lost 9 bases and the V segment lost 0 bases, leaving 9 bases of the junction unmatched. CDR1 is GTSNPN and CDR2 is SVGIG in the germline V gene (reference sequence). The CDR3 is 15 residues long. The chain's CDR3 is CAWSVRAGGLSEQFF. As DNA, the CDR3 is TGTGCCTGGAGTGTTCGCGCGGGAGGGCTGTCTGAGCAGTTCTTC.

The chain employs TRBV11-2 and TRBJ2-5, with D maybe TRBD2 (7 bases). The V gene lost 0 bases and the J gene lost 6 bases, with 17 bases spanning the gap. Germline CDR1 is SGHAT and CDR2 is FQNNGV. This CDR3 spans 16 amino acids. This CDR3 reads CASSLDVGGGPKTQYF. The CDR3 DNA reads as TGTGCCAGCAGCTTAGATGTGGGGGGGGGCCCGAAGACCCAGTACTTC.

The V and J genes are TRBV10-3 and TRBJ2-3; tentative D call: TRBD1 (5 bases). The CDR3 is 14 residues long. V lost 4 bases and J 1 base, leaving 9 bases between the germline ends. Germline lookup yields CDR1 ENHRY and CDR2 SYGVKD. The CDR3 DNA sequence: TGTGCCATCAGTGGATCAGGGCGCACAGATACGCAGTATTTT. Protein: CAISGSGRTDTQYF.

A few counts support this clonotype. The chain employs TRBV20-1 and TRBJ2-7; TRBD2 agrees at 14 bases. The length of the CDR3 is 14 residues. In germline, CDR1 is DFQATT, CDR2 SNEGSKA (reference sequence). J was trimmed by 11 bases and V by 5 bases; bases with no gene match: 11. DNA of the CDR3: TGCAGTGCTCGGGGACTAGCGGGAGTCCAGGAGGAGTACTTC. This codes for CSARGLAGVQEEYF.

This clonotype was observed at least ten times. The chain is built from TRBV6-1 and TRBJ2-3, with TRBD2 matching over 9 bases. The CDR3 is made up of 14 amino acids. Germline CDR1 reads MNHNS; CDR2 reads SASEGT. V dropped 4 bases and J dropped 1; count of bases not matched to a gene: 0. CDR3 amino acids: CASSVAGGTDTQYF. CDR3 sequence (DNA): TGTGCCAGCAGTGTAGCGGGAGGCACAGATACGCAGTATTTT.

The chain has TRBV5-1 and TRBJ2-7; D unresolved. This CDR3 spans 16 amino acids. Germline CDR1 is SGHRS and CDR2 is YFSETQ. With 0 bases removed from V and 6 bases from J, the gap between germline ends came to 19 bases. The CDR3 region is CASSLAWGRSNGEQYF. DNA of the CDR3: TGCGCCAGCAGCTTGGCCTGGGGTAGATCTAACGGCGAGCAGTACTTC.

With regard to this clonotype: The junction differs from germline at one of its ends, possibly a read error. The J gene is TRBJ2-3, the V gene TRBV7-9; D remains ambiguous. The CDR3 is 14 residues long. Looked up from germline, CDR1 is SEHNR and CDR2 is FQNEAQ (reference sequence). This chain's CDR3 is CASRSDANTYTQYF. The CDR3 DNA reads as TGTGCCAGCAGATCCGACGCGAACACATATACGCAGTATTTT. Complete variable domain (other parts from reference TRBV7-9 and TRBJ2-3): DTGVSQNPRHKITKRGQNVTFRCDPISEHNRLYWYRQTLGQGPEFLTYFQNEAQLEKSRLLSDRFSAERPKGSFSTLEIQRTEQGDSAMYLCASRSDANTYTQYFGPGTRLTVL.

The chain couples TRBV24-1 to TRBJ2-7, with TRBD2 matching 8 bases. Germline V gene sequence: CDR1 KGHDR, CDR2 SFDVKD. The CDR3 has 16 residues. With V trimmed by 1 base and J by 2 bases, 6 bases remained unmatched. The CDR3 sequence: CATSDFGTSGTYEQYF. The CDR3 DNA reads TGTGCCACCAGTGATTTTGGCACTAGCGGAACCTACGAGCAGTACTTC.

This CDR3 reads CASSQDYGTSGSFTGELFF. The CDR3 DNA reads as TGCGCCAGCAGCCAAGATTATGGGACTAGCGGGAGTTTTACCGGGGAGCTGTTTTTT. V and J are TRBV4-3 and TRBJ2-2; 14 nucleotides align to TRBD2. Germline trimming cut 0 bases from V and 5 bases from J; bases unmatched to any gene: 8. Germline V gene sequence: CDR1 LGHNA, CDR2 YSLEER. This CDR3 region has 19 residues.

This clonotype was picked up many times. V usage is TRBV4-1 and J usage is TRBJ1-6; no reliable D call. CDR1 and CDR2 (germline): MGHRA, YSYEKL. V was trimmed by 2 bases and J by 10 bases, leaving 12 bases between them. This CDR3 has 14 amino acids. Written as DNA, the CDR3 is TGCGCCAGCAGCCAAAATATCGGGCTGTCACCCCTCCACTTT. Its translation: CASSQNIGLSPLHF.

This clonotype was picked up a small number of times. This chain uses TRBV2 with TRBJ2-1; TRBD2 matches at 8 bases. Trimming took 7 bases from V and 14 from J; bases not matched to a gene: 7. The CDR3 runs 11 residues. The V gene's germline CDR1 is SNHLY and CDR2 FYNNEI. The CDR3 nucleotides read TGTGCCAGCACTAAGCGGGAGATGGAGTTCTTC. Its protein product is CASTKREMEFF.

The chain combines TRBV20-1 with TRBJ2-1; D is possibly TRBD2 (6 bases). The germline CDR1 and CDR2 sequences are DFQATT and SNEGSKA (reference sequence). The CDR3 runs to 14 residues. The V gene lost 4 bases and the J gene lost 4 bases, with 14 bases spanning the gap. The CDR3: CSANAGTAYNEQFF. Written as DNA, the CDR3 is TGCAGTGCTAACGCGGGGACGGCGTACAATGAGCAGTTCTTC.

The chain joins TRBV6-1 to TRBJ2-3; D is unresolved. Trimming shortened V by 4 bases and J by 2 bases, and 7 bases separated the two germline ends. Germline CDR1 is MNHNS and CDR2 is SASEGT. There are 13 residues in the CDR3. For the CDR3, the DNA is TGTGCCAGCAGTGGACAAAACACAGATACGCAGTATTTT. Its translation is CASSGQNTDTQYF.